The TCR beta chain described here comes from a study of CD4 T cell repertoires in COVID-19. There are 13 residues in the CDR3. TCRdb's table, derived via immunoSEQ multiplex PCR, lists solely in-frame clones and lacks some. The sample lists over 20,000 clones, around 90% occurring once. Sequencing was done directly on freshly isolated, uncultured memory T cells. Study conclusions and caveats: Between about 6.5 and 27% of SARS-CoV-2 clonotypes also appeared in SARS-CoV and/or HKU1 spike cultures. Suggested intraclonal diversification: top SARS-CoV-2-reactive clonotypes appeared in two or three memory subsets.

Worth noting for this clone: Its antigen is not identified.

J is TRBJ1-5 and V is TRBV21-1; the table's TRBD1 call for D was not verified on the DNA. TRBV21-1 is classified as a pseudogene. The sequencing here drew on central memory CD4+ T cells from blood, taken before the COVID-19 pandemic. The sequence derives from a human donor who had COVID-19. This CDR3 is CASTDRGLQPQHF. The CDR3 DNA sequence: TGTGCCAGCACGGACAGGGGGTTACAGCCCCAGCATTTT.